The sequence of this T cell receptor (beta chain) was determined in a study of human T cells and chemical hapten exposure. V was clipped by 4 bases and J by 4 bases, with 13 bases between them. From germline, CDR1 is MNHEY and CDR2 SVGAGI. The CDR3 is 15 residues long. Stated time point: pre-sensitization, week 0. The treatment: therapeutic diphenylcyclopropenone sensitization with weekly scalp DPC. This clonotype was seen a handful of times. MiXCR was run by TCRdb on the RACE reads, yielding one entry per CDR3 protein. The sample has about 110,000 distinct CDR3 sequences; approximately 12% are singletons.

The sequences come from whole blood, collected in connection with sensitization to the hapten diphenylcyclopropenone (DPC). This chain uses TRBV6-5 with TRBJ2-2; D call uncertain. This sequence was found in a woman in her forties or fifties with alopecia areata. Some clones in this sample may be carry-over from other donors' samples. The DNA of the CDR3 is TGTGCCAGCAGTTTTTCTCAGTGGTTCACCGGGGAGCTGTTTTTT. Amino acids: CASSFSQWFTGELFF.